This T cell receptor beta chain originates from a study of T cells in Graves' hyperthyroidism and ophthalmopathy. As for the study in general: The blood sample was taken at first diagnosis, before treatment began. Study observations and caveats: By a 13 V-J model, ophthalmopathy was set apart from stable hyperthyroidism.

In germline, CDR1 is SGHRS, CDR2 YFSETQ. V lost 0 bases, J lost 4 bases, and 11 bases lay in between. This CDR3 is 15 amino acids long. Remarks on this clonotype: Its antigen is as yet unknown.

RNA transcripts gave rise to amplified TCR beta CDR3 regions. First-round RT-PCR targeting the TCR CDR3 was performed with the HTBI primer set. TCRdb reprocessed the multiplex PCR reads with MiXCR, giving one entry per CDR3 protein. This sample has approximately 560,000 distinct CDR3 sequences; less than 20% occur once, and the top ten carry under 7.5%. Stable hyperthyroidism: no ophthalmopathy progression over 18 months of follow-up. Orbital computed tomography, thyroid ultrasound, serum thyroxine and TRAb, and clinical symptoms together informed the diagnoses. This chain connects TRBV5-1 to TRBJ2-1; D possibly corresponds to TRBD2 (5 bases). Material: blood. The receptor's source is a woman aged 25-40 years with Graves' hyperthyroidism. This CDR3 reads CASSLGGVGYNEQFF. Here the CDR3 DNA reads TGCGCCAGCAGCTTGGGGGGAGTAGGTTACAATGAGCAGTTCTTC. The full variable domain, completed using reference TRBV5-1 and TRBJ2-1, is KAGVTQTPRYLIKTRGQQVTLSCSPISGHRSVSWYQQTPGQGLQFLFEYFSETQRNKGNFPGRFSGRQFSNSRSEMNVSTLELGDSALYLCASSLGGVGYNEQFFGPGTRLTVL.